Presented here are 13 T cell receptor beta chains from one specimen sequenced in a study of siplizumab effects on memory and regulatory T cells (dated by TCRdb to 2018 to 2020). The library was prepared using the immunoSEQ multiplex PCR assay. The clones in this table, taken by TCRdb from immuneACCESS, are in-frame only. Not every clone is retained; where verified, under half of the shortfall comes from an unresolved V gene, and the cause of the rest is unknown. The sample table contains some 100,000 clones; only one count was recorded for roughly 96% of them. Around 0.03% of the sample comes from the top ten. Sequencing was performed on naive CD4+ T cells sorted from blood. This sample's cell subset or site label indicates: unstimulated naive T cells. The receptors originated from a human donor in good health.

The rearrangement links TRBV6-5 to TRBJ2-7; 10 positions match TRBD2. The germline V gene encodes CDR1 MNHEY and CDR2 SVGAGI. Unmatched junction bases numbered 7, after V lost 4 bases and J lost 4 bases. The CDR3 has 15 residues. This chain's CDR3 is CASSSPGTSVYEQYF. CDR3 nucleotides: TGTGCCAGCAGTTCACCCGGGACTAGCGTGTACGAGCAGTACTTC.

This chain joins TRBV20-1 and TRBJ2-5, with 9 bases fitting TRBD1. Trimming removed 6 bases from V and 10 bases from J; junction bases left unmatched: 6. The CDR3 extends over 11 amino acids. From germline, CDR1 is DFQATT and CDR2 SNEGSKA (reference sequence). CDR3 amino acids: CSAGTGGVQYF. The CDR3 region has the DNA TGCAGTGCCGGCACAGGGGGCGTCCAGTACTTC.

The chain uses TRBV6-5 and TRBJ1-5; tentatively, D is TRBD1 (5 bases). Trimming took 4 bases from V and 2 from J, leaving 15 bases between them. This CDR3 is built from 16 residues. Germline CDR1 MNHEY, CDR2 SVGAGI. This CDR3 reads CASSSGRIVGNQPQHF. For the CDR3, the DNA is TGTGCCAGCAGTTCAGGGAGGATTGTGGGCAATCAGCCCCAGCATTTT.

The chain is built from TRBV2 and TRBJ1-2; TRBD1 aligns across 9 bases. V dropped 0 bases and J dropped 7; count of bases not matched to a gene: 9. There are 16 residues in the CDR3. Germline V gene sequence: CDR1 SNHLY, CDR2 FYNNEI. Here the CDR3 reads CASSEAGDRAGFGYTF. In DNA form, the CDR3 reads TGTGCCAGCAGTGAAGCGGGGGACAGGGCTGGTTTTGGCTACACCTTC.

The rearrangement uses TRBV2 and TRBJ1-4; D is ambiguous. The length of the CDR3 is 15 residues. The V gene lost 5 bases and the J gene lost 4 bases, with 14 bases spanning the gap. Germline V lookup: CDR1 SNHLY, CDR2 FYNNEI. The CDR3 nucleotides read TGTGCCAGCAGTTCGGAAAAGGCGGTTAATGAAAAACTGTTTTTT. Translating it yields CASSSEKAVNEKLFF. Looking up the rest from reference TRBV2 and TRBJ1-4 gives the full variable domain: EPEVTQTPSHQVTQMGQEVILRCVPISNHLYFYWYRQILGQKVEFLVSFYNNEISEKSEIFDDQFSVERPDGSNFTLKIRSTKLEDSAMYFCASSSEKAVNEKLFFGSGTQLSVL.

The gene calls are TRBV28 and TRBJ2-2; D may be TRBD2 (5 bases). V lost 4 bases and J 3 bases, leaving 18 bases between the germline ends. Germline CDR1 reads MDHEN; CDR2 reads SYDVKM. The CDR3 has 17 residues. The CDR3 sequence is CASSSPSNPGDTGELFF. In DNA, the CDR3 is TGTGCCAGCAGTTCCCCCTCAAATCCCGGGGACACCGGGGAGCTGTTTTTT.

This chain connects TRBV18 to TRBJ1-3; 8 bases match TRBD1. Germline lookup yields CDR1 KGHSH and CDR2 LQKENI. The CDR3 has 16 residues. Germline trimming cut 6 bases from V and 0 bases from J; bases unmatched to any gene: 7. This CDR3 is CASSAGTGSSGNTIYF. CDR3 bases: TGTGCCAGCTCCGCCGGGACAGGAAGCTCTGGAAACACCATATATTTT.

The count of this clone is one. CDR3 loop: CASRDSEGGELFF. DNA for the CDR3: TGCGCCAGCAGAGACAGCGAAGGCGGGGAGCTGTTTTTT. This rearrangement joins TRBV5-1 to TRBJ2-2; D is possibly TRBD1 (5 bases). This CDR3 is built from 13 residues. V gave up 5 bases and J gave up 7 bases, with 12 bases separating them. Germline V gene data show CDR1 as SGHRS and CDR2 as YFSETQ.

The chain carries TRBV7-2 and TRBJ2-3, with D tentatively TRBD1 (5 bases). The CDR3 is 15 amino acids. Trimming left V 3 bases short and J 2 bases short, with 12 bases between. The germline CDR1 and CDR2 sequences are SGHTA and FQGNSA. The CDR3 loop reads CASSLGLGLTDTQYF. CDR3 bases: TGTGCCAGCAGCTTGGGCTTGGGGCTCACAGATACGCAGTATTTT.

As for this clone: The junction departs from germline at one end; a sequencing error may be responsible. The CDR3 nucleotides are TGTGCCAGCAGCGTAAGTCCCGGGCCCGAAAACTCCCACGAGCAGTACTTC. Encoded protein: CASSVSPGPENSHEQYF. The chain links TRBV7-9 to TRBJ2-7; unclear D gene. CDR1 is SEHNR, CDR2 FQNEAQ, per germline (reference sequence). The CDR3 has 17 residues.

The rearrangement uses TRBV9 and TRBJ1-4, with D uncertain. Trimming left V 3 bases short and J 0 bases short, with 6 bases between. The CDR3 is made up of 14 amino acids. Germline V gene sequence: CDR1 SGDLS, CDR2 YYNGEE. CDR3 bases: TGTGCCAGCAGCGATGGAGCAACTAATGAAAAACTGTTTTTT. Translation gives CASSDGATNEKLFF.

This chain uses TRBV7-9 with TRBJ1-2; 8 bases map to TRBD1. Germline V gene data show CDR1 as SEHNR and CDR2 as FQNEAQ (reference sequence). This CDR3 spans 16 amino acids. The V segment lost 5 bases and the J segment 4 bases; nucleotides outside the gene matches: 12. The CDR3 here is CASSGLLNRGAYGYTF. In DNA, the CDR3 is TGTGCCAGCAGCGGCTTGTTGAACAGGGGGGCCTATGGCTACACCTTC.

The chain combines TRBV18 with TRBJ2-3, with D possibly TRBD1 on 5 matching bases. With 0 bases removed from V and 6 bases from J, the gap between germline ends came to 7 bases. This CDR3 spans 13 amino acids. The V gene's germline CDR1 is KGHSH and CDR2 LQKENI. The CDR3, as DNA: TGTGCCAGCTCACCACCTGCAGGGGATACGCAGTATTTT. Amino acid sequence: CASSPPAGDTQYF.